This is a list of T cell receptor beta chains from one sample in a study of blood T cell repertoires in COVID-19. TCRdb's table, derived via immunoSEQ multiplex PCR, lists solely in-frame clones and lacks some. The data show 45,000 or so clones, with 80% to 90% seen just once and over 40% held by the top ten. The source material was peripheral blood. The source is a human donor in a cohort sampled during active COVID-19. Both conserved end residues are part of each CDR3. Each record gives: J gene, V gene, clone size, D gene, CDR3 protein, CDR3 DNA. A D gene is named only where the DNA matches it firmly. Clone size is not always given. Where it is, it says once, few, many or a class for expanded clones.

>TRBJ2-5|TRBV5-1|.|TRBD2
CASSELAELQETQYF
TGCGCCAGCAGCGAACTAGCGGAGCTCCAAGAGACCCAGTACTTC
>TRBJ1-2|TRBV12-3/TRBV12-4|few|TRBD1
CASSLARDRGYTF
TGTGCCAGCAGTTTAGCGCGGGACAGAGGCTACACCTTC
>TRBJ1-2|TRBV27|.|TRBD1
CASSLGRGQWYGYTF
TGTGCCAGCAGTTTAGGCAGGGGGCAGTGGTATGGCTACACCTTC
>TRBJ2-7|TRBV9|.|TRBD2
CASSVSALRGGLHEQYF
TGTGCCAGCAGCGTATCGGCCCTGCGGGGGGGGCTCCACGAGCAGTACTTC
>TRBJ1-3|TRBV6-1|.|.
CASSEGHPTSGNTIYF
TGTGCCAGCAGTGAGGGACACCCAACCTCTGGAAACACCATATATTTT
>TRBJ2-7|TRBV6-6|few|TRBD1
CASSYPSTGTSYEQYF
TGTGCCAGCAGTTACCCTTCGACAGGGACCTCCTACGAGCAGTACTTC
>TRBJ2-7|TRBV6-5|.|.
CASSYFQGTYEQYF
TGTGCCAGCAGTTACTTTCAGGGGACGTACGAGCAGTACTTC
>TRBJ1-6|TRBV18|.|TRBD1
CASSPLRYGQGNSPLHF
TGTGCCAGCTCACCTCTCCGGTATGGACAGGGTAATTCACCCCTCCACTTT
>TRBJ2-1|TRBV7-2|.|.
CASSSEAAGRNEQFF
TGTGCCAGCAGCTCCGAGGCGGCGGGAAGAAATGAGCAGTTCTTC
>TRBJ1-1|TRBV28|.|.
CASSSASGRSTEAFF
TGTGCCAGCAGTTCCGCCTCAGGGCGGAGCACTGAAGCTTTCTTT
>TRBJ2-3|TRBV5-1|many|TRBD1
CASLGQTDTQYF
TGCGCCAGTTTGGGACAGACAGATACGCAGTATTTT
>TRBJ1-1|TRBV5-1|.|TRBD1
CASSIRTGGNTEAFF
TGCGCCAGCAGCATCCGGACAGGGGGGAACACTGAAGCTTTCTTT
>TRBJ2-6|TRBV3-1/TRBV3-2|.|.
CASSQEGSGANVLTF
TGTGCCAGCAGCCAGGAGGGCTCTGGGGCCAACGTCCTGACTTTC
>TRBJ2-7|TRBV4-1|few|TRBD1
CASSPGPGQGYEQYF
TGCGCCAGCAGCCCTGGACCGGGACAGGGCTACGAGCAGTACTTC
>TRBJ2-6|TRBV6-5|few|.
CASSYGPSGANVLTF
TGTGCCAGCAGTTACGGGCCCTCTGGGGCCAACGTCCTGACTTTC
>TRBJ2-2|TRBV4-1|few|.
CASSHTTGNTGELFF
TGCGCCAGCAGCCATACGACAGGGAACACCGGGGAGCTGTTTTTT
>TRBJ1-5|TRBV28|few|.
CASSLGQIKQPQHF
TGTGCCAGCAGCCTCGGACAGATAAAACAGCCCCAGCATTTT
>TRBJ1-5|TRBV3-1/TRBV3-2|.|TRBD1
CASSQGSGGQPQHF
TGTGCCAGCAGCCAAGGTTCAGGGGGACAGCCCCAGCATTTT
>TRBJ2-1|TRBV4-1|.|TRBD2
CASSQDRTSGGEQFF
TGCGCCAGCAGCCAAGATAGGACTAGCGGGGGGGAGCAGTTCTTC
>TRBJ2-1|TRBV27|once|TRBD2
CASSLRAGGSYNEQFF
TGTGCCAGCAGTTTAAGGGCGGGGGGCTCCTACAATGAGCAGTTCTTC
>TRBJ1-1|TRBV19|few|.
CASSHGGGTEAFF
TGTGCCAGTAGCCACGGGGGGGGTACTGAAGCTTTCTTT
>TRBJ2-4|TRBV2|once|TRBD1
CASRSGTDFLAKNIQYF
TGTGCCAGCAGGTCCGGGACAGACTTCTTAGCCAAAAACATTCAGTACTTC
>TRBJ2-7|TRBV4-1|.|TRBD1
CASSLGQAGTYEQYF
TGCGCCAGCAGCTTGGGACAGGCGGGGACCTACGAGCAGTACTTC
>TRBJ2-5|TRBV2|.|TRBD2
CASGSGGKETQYF
TGTGCCAGCGGTAGCGGGGGGAAAGAGACCCAGTACTTC
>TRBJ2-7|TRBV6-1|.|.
CASSEDSSSYEQYF
TGTGCCAGCAGTGAAGACAGTAGCTCCTACGAGCAGTACTTC
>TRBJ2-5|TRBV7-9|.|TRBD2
CASSDRLAGNF
TGTGCCAGCAGCGACCGACTAGCGGGGAACTTC